Below, 23 T cell receptor beta chains from the same sample are listed, as sequenced in a study of CD8 T cells in ankylosing spondylitis. Notes on the study in general: Seemingly distinctive of ankylosing spondylitis blood was a TCR beta motif formed by eight highly homologous variants.

TCRdb used MiXCR to reprocess the 5' RACE reads, holding one entry per CDR3 protein. Of about 540,000 distinct CDR3 sequences in the sample, 12% were seen once. These receptors' targets are unknown. Material for sequencing was blood, either unsorted or a sorted T cell fraction (not recorded which). The origin of the receptors is a male donor with ankylosing spondylitis.

This chain uses TRBV10-3 with TRBJ2-7; TRBD1 agrees at 8 bases. The CDR3 contains 12 residues. The ends lost 6 bases at V and 6 bases at J; junction bases unmatched: 4. In germline, CDR1 is ENHRY, CDR2 SYGVKD. CDR3 sequence (DNA): TGTGCCATCAGGGACAGGGCTGGCGAGCAGTACTTC. It specifies CAIRDRAGEQYF.

This clonotype came up a few times. V is TRBV7-9 and J is TRBJ2-3, with 10 bases lining up with TRBD1. In germline, CDR1 is SEHNR, CDR2 FQNEAQ (reference sequence). V was clipped by 6 bases and J by 0 bases; unmatched bases: 9. This CDR3 comprises 17 residues. In nucleotides, the CDR3 is TGTGCCAGCAGTCCCCGGACAGGGGGATTAAGCACAGATACGCAGTATTTT. Translating it yields CASSPRTGGLSTDTQYF.

The chain employs TRBV7-8 and TRBJ2-3, with D possibly TRBD1 on 6 matching bases. Trimming removed 5 bases at V and 1 base at J, with 13 bases between. In germline, CDR1 is SGHVS, CDR2 FQNEAQ. The CDR3 is 15 residues long. DNA for the CDR3: TGTGCCAGCAGCCAAACAGGGATTGGCACAGATACGCAGTATTTT. Translated: CASSQTGIGTDTQYF.

In its sample, this clonotype was seen many times. The chain is built from TRBV5-1 and TRBJ2-1; TRBD1 agrees at 7 bases. The CDR3 has 16 residues. The J segment lost 3 bases and the V segment lost 4 bases, leaving 10 bases of the junction unmatched. Per the germline V gene, CDR1 is SGHRS and CDR2 is YFSETQ. The CDR3 reads CASSQGITGDYNEQFF. In DNA form, the CDR3 reads TGCGCCAGCAGCCAGGGTATTACAGGGGACTACAATGAGCAGTTCTTC.

In this sample, this clonotype turned up many times. The chain couples TRBV20-1 to TRBJ2-2; possible D gene TRBD2, 5 bases. The CDR3 runs to 15 residues. The V and J ends lost 3 bases and 4 bases respectively, with 15 bases between them. Per the germline V gene, CDR1 is DFQATT and CDR2 is SNEGSKA (reference sequence). CDR3 loop: CSARVTRPPTGELFF. CDR3 sequence (DNA): TGCAGTGCTAGGGTAACTAGGCCCCCCACCGGGGAGCTGTTTTTT.

The chain couples TRBV7-2 to TRBJ2-5; 13 bases line up with TRBD2. Germline CDR1 SGHTA, CDR2 FQGNSA. The CDR3 length is 16 residues. V lost 3 bases, J lost 5 bases, and 6 bases stayed unmatched. The CDR3 sequence: CASSLGLAGRGETQYF. The DNA of the CDR3 is TGTGCCAGCAGCTTGGGACTAGCGGGACGTGGTGAGACCCAGTACTTC.

The chain recombines TRBV12-3 or TRBV12-4 with TRBJ2-3; D possibly corresponds to TRBD2 (5 bases). Trimming stripped 3 bases from V and 0 bases from J, with 19 bases between. The CDR3 covers 18 residues. Here the CDR3 reads CASSFQSGGALSTDTQYF. CDR3 in DNA: TGTGCCAGCAGTTTTCAGAGCGGCGGAGCACTGAGCACAGATACGCAGTATTTT.

This clonotype was seen a few times. The V gene is TRBV18, the J gene TRBJ2-4; D ambiguous. This CDR3 contains 15 residues. The germline V gene encodes CDR1 KGHSH and CDR2 LQKENI. Trimming pared 0 bases from V and 3 bases from J, leaving 9 bases between. The CDR3 protein is CASSPPARDKNIQYF. CDR3 bases: TGTGCCAGCTCACCACCGGCTAGGGACAAAAACATTCAGTACTTC. Supplemented by reference TRBV18 and TRBJ2-4, the full variable domain reads NAGVMQNPRHLVRRRGQEARLRCSPMKGHSHVYWYRQLPEEGLKFMVYLQKENIIDESGMPKERFSAEFPKEGPSILRIQQVVRGDSAAYFCASSPPARDKNIQYFGAGTRLSVL.

This clonotype was picked up many times. The V call is TRBV20-1, the J call TRBJ1-2, with a tentative D call TRBD1 (5 bases). Per germline, CDR1 DFQATT and CDR2 SNEGSKA (reference sequence). CDR3 length equals 10 residues. CDR3 bases: TGCATTCCGGGGGAATATGGCTACACCTTC. Residues: CIPGEYGYTF.

This clonotype was counted only a few times. The chain employs TRBV7-6 and TRBJ2-2, with 10 bases identical to TRBD2. CDR3 length: 14 amino acids. V lost 5 bases to trimming and J lost 11 bases; unmatched junction nucleotides: 8. Per the germline V gene, CDR1 is SGHVS and CDR2 is FNYEAQ. The CDR3 region has the DNA TGTGCCAGCAGCCCAAGGACTAGCGGTTTCGAGCTGTTTTTT. Its translation is CASSPRTSGFELFF.

CDR3 sequence reads: CASSSGQGIYEQYF. The CDR3 coding sequence is TGTGCCAGCAGCTCCGGACAGGGGATATACGAGCAGTACTTC. The V call is TRBV7-9, the J call TRBJ2-7, with 9 nucleotides matching TRBD1. The CDR3 is 14 amino acids. V gave up 4 bases and J gave up 4 bases; unmatched junction bases: 5. The V gene's germline CDR1 is SEHNR and CDR2 FQNEAQ (reference sequence).

The rearrangement links TRBV6-2 or TRBV6-3 to TRBJ2-1; TRBD2 matches 10 bases. Germline lookup yields CDR1 MNHEY and CDR2 SVGEGT. CDR3 size: 21 residues. J lost 3 bases, V lost 2 bases, and 19 bases had no gene match. The CDR3 region has the DNA TGTGCCAGCAGTTACCCCACACCCGGGGGTAGCGGGAGGCTTATCTACAATGAGCAGTTCTTC. It encodes CASSYPTPGGSGRLIYNEQFF.

Ten or more counts support this clonotype. The chain uses TRBV20-1 and TRBJ1-5, with D perhaps matching TRBD1 (6 bases). With 2 bases removed from V and 0 bases from J, the gap between germline ends came to 14 bases. The CDR3 is made up of 16 amino acids. The germline V gene encodes CDR1 DFQATT and CDR2 SNEGSKA (reference sequence). CDR3 sequence: CSARRGGTYSNQPQHF. Written as DNA, the CDR3 is TGCAGTGCTAGAAGGGGGGGAACCTATAGCAATCAGCCCCAGCATTTT.

This chain connects TRBV25-1 to TRBJ2-3; 9 nucleotides match TRBD1. V dropped 5 bases and J dropped 5; count of bases not matched to a gene: 8. Germline V gives CDR1 MGHDK, CDR2 SYGVNS. CDR3 length: 15 amino acids. In DNA form, the CDR3 reads TGTGCCAGCAGTAACCCCGGGACAGGGATAGATACGCAGTATTTT. It translates to CASSNPGTGIDTQYF.

A few counts support this clonotype. CDR3 DNA: TGTGCCAGCAGGGGGGGGACTAGCGGGAGAGATGAGCAGTTCTTC. This gives the protein CASRGGTSGRDEQFF. This sequence joins TRBV7-2 and TRBJ2-1; 14 nucleotides match TRBD2. The CDR3 consists of 15 residues. Trimming at V came to 6 bases and at J to 8 bases, leaving 6 bases not matched to a gene. Germline assignment: CDR1 SGHTA and CDR2 FQGNSA. Looking up the rest from reference TRBV7-2 and TRBJ2-1 gives the full variable domain: GAGVSQSPSNKVTEKGKDVELRCDPISGHTALYWYRQSLGQGLEFLIYFQGNSAPDKSGLPSDRFSAERTGGSVSTLTIQRTQQEDSAVYLCASRGGTSGRDEQFFGPGTRLTVL.

This clonotype was observed many times. In DNA, the CDR3 is TGCGCCAGCAGTCCGCCCCTAGCGGGATCTTACAATGAGCAGTTCTTC. It is translated as CASSPPLAGSYNEQFF. The V call is TRBV5-1, the J call TRBJ2-1; 9 bases map to TRBD2. The CDR3 covers 16 residues. CDR1 is SGHRS, CDR2 YFSETQ, per germline. Trimming at V came to 5 bases and at J to 4 bases, leaving 10 bases not matched to a gene.

This clonotype showed up just a few times. The chain has TRBV5-1 and TRBJ1-1, with 7 bases that match TRBD1. The junction had 6 bases not matched to a gene; V was cut back by 4 bases and J by 9 bases. The germline CDR1 and CDR2 sequences are SGHRS and YFSETQ. The CDR3 has 12 amino acids. CDR3 residues: CASSQRQGQAFF. CDR3 bases: TGCGCCAGCAGCCAAAGACAGGGCCAAGCTTTCTTT.

This clonotype appeared a few times. The J gene is TRBJ2-1, the V gene TRBV20-1, with TRBD2 matching over 12 bases. The junction had 4 bases not matched to a gene; V was cut back by 0 bases and J by 7 bases. This CDR3 spans 15 amino acids. Germline V CDR1 and CDR2: DFQATT, SNEGSKA (reference sequence). CDR3 nucleotides: TGCAGTGCTAGAGAGCTAGCGGGAGGGAGAAATGAGCAGTTCTTC. Translation: CSARELAGGRNEQFF.

The table lists this clonotype with many counts. The chain uses TRBV27 and TRBJ2-1; 7 bases map to TRBD1. The CDR3 sequence is 12 residues long. Germline CDR1 and CDR2: MNHEY and SMNVEV (reference sequence). The ends lost 5 bases at V and 12 bases at J; junction bases unmatched: 7. The CDR3 here is CASSATGAGQFF. The CDR3 DNA sequence: TGTGCCAGCAGTGCCACAGGGGCGGGGCAGTTCTTC.

The rearrangement uses TRBV5-6 and TRBJ2-1, with 8 bases that match TRBD2. The CDR3 loop spans 15 amino acids. The V and J ends lost 2 bases and 9 bases, in that order; junction bases with no gene match: 10. Germline CDR1 SGHDT, CDR2 YYEEEE. The CDR3 sequence is CASSLGTSLPSEQFF. The CDR3 DNA follows: TGTGCCAGCAGCTTAGGGACTAGTCTCCCTTCTGAGCAGTTCTTC.

This clonotype appeared many times. This chain links TRBV10-2 with TRBJ1-3; possible D gene TRBD1, 5 bases. The length of the CDR3 is 15 residues. Between the trimmed V and J ends, which lost 6 bases and 0 bases, there was a span of 12 bases. Germline V gene lookup returns CDR1 WSHSY and CDR2 SAAADI. CDR3 sequence reads: CASRDSLISGNTIYF. In nucleotides, the CDR3 is TGCGCCAGCAGAGACAGCCTGATCTCTGGAAACACCATATATTTT.

This clonotype was observed a few times. This rearrangement joins TRBV15 to TRBJ1-1; D gene uncertain. Germline CDR1 is LNHNV and CDR2 is YYDKDF (reference sequence). CDR3 size: 15 residues. Trimming shortened V by 5 bases and J by 0 bases, and 13 bases separated the two germline ends. The CDR3 here is CATSSSRSMNTEAFF. The CDR3 DNA follows: TGTGCCACCAGCTCTAGCAGGAGCATGAACACTGAAGCTTTCTTT.

The V gene is TRBV20-1, the J gene TRBJ1-1; 7 bases are a match to TRBD1. Trimming removed 3 bases from V and 13 bases from J; junction bases left unmatched: 14. The CDR3 is made up of 13 amino acids. Germline CDR1 is DFQATT and CDR2 is SNEGSKA (reference sequence). In DNA, the CDR3 is TGCAGTGCTAGGACTCCGGGACAGCCCCGGGTTTTCTTT. The encoded protein is CSARTPGQPRVFF.